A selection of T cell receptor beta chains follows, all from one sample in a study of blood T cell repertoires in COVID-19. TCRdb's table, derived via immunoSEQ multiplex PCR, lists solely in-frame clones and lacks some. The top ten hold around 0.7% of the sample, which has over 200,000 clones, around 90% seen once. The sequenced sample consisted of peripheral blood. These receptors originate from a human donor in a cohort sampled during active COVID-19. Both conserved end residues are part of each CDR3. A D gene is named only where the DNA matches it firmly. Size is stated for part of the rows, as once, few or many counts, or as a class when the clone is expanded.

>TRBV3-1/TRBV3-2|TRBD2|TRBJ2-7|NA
CASSQAGGRASGEQYF
TGTGCCAGCAGCCAAGCTGGCGGGAGGGCCTCTGGCGAGCAGTACTTC
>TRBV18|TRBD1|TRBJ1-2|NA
CASSPQVPGQGGGGYTF
TGTGCCAGCTCACCACAAGTCCCGGGACAGGGGGGAGGTGGCTACACCTTC
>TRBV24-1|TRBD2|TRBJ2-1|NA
CATSDFNTSGGKHEQFF
TGTGCCACCAGTGATTTCAACACTAGCGGGGGTAAGCATGAGCAGTTCTTC
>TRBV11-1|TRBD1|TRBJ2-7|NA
CASSLLQGAGEQYF
TGTGCCAGCAGCTTACTTCAGGGGGCGGGTGAGCAGTACTTC
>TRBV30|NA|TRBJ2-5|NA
CAWSVRGRETQYF
TGTGCCTGGAGTGTAAGAGGTAGAGAGACCCAGTACTTC
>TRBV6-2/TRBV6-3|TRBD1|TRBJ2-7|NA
CASSQGQAKYF
TGTGCCAGCAGTCAGGGACAGGCTAAGTACTTC
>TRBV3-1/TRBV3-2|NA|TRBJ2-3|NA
CASSQDWSGGTTDTQYF
TGTGCCAGCAGCCAAGATTGGTCAGGCGGGACCACAGATACGCAGTATTTT
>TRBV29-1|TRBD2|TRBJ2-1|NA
CSVVGLGLYNEQFF
TGCAGCGTGGTGGGACTAGGCCTGTACAATGAGCAGTTCTTC
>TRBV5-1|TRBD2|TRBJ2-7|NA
CASSRTGLLSYEQYF
TGCGCCAGCAGCCGCACGGGACTACTTTCCTACGAGCAGTACTTC
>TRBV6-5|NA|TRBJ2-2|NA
CASMRGPNTGELFF
TGTGCCAGCATGAGAGGTCCGAACACCGGGGAGCTGTTTTTT
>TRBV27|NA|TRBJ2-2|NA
CASSKTGTYTGELFF
TGTGCCAGCAGTAAAACAGGAACATACACCGGGGAGCTGTTTTTT
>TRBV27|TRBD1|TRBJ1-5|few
CASSSSGGPQHF
TGTGCCAGCAGTTCGTCAGGGGGGCCCCAGCATTTT
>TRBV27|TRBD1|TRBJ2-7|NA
CASSPGTGQGEQYF
TGTGCCAGCAGTCCCGGGACAGGGCAGGGTGAGCAGTACTTC
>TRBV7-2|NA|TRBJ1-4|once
CASSLGRGADEKLFF
TGTGCCAGCAGCTTGGGGCGGGGGGCGGATGAAAAACTGTTTTTT
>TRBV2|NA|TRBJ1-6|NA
CASSWADYSSYNSPLHF
TGTGCCAGCAGTTGGGCAGACTATAGCTCCTATAATTCACCCCTCCACTTT
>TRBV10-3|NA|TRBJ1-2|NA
CAIKPTTGGYTF
TGTGCCATCAAGCCGACAACGGGGGGCTACACCTTC
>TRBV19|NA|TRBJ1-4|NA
CASTEFRREKLFF
TGTGCCAGTACGGAGTTTCGGCGGGAAAAACTGTTTTTT
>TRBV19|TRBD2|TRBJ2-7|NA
CASSISSGKAYEQYF
TGTGCCAGTAGTATTTCAAGCGGGAAAGCCTACGAGCAGTACTTC
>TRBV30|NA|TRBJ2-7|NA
CAWLGRGYEQYF
TGTGCCTGGCTGGGCAGGGGCTACGAGCAGTACTTC
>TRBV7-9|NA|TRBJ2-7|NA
CASSVSSSYEQYF
TGTGCCAGCAGCGTTAGTAGCTCCTACGAGCAGTACTTC
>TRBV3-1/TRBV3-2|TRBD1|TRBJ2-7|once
CASSRMQYGQGSSEQYF
TGTGCCAGCAGCCGCATGCAGTATGGACAGGGTTCATCCGAGCAGTACTTC
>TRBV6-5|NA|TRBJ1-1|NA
CASSYWRGLNTEAFF
TGTGCCAGCAGTTACTGGAGGGGTCTGAACACTGAAGCTTTCTTT
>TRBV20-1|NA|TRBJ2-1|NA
CSASGLATYNEQFF
TGCAGTGCTAGTGGGTTAGCCACCTACAATGAGCAGTTCTTC
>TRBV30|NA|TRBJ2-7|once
CAWTWGGLEPYEQYF
TGTGCCTGGACCTGGGGGGGCCTTGAACCCTACGAGCAGTACTTC
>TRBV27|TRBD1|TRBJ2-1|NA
CASSLQGLWPFF
TGTGCCAGCAGCTTACAGGGGTTGTGGCCGTTCTTC